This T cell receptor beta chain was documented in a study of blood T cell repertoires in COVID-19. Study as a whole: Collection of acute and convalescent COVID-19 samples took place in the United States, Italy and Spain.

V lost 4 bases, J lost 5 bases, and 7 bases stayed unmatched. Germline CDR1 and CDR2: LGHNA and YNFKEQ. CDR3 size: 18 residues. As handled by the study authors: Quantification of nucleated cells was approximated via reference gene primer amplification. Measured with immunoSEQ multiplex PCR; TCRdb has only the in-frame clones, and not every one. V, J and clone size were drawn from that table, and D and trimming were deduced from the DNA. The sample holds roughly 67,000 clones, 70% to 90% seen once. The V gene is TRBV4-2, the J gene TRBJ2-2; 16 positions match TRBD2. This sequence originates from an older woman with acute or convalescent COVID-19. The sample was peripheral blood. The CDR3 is CASSLRSGLAGGTGELFF. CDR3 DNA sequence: TGTGCCAGCAGCCTACGCTCGGGACTAGCGGGGGGGACCGGGGAGCTGTTTTTT.